A selection of T cell receptor beta chains follows, all from one sample in a study of regulatory T cells in long-lasting Graves disease. TCRdb reanalysed the multiplex PCR reads using MiXCR and keeps one entry per CDR3 protein. The sample comprises about 530,000 distinct CDR3 sequences, about 16% of which are singletons, and around 25% rests with the top ten. These records were also assigned to another study, of T cells in Graves' hyperthyroidism and ophthalmopathy.

Sequenced here: peripheral blood mononuclear cells (PBMCs), sampled at new diagnosis, from a patient treated with antithyroid drugs. The receptors shown here come from a middle-aged woman with Graves disease. Each CDR3 is given with its conserved first and last residue. Fields, in order: D gene, V gene, J gene, CDR3 length, clone size, CDR3 protein, CDR3 DNA. D genes are given only for firm matches. Clone size is shown for a subset of rows, as once, few, many or a class of expanded clone.

D: -
V: TRBV12-3/TRBV12-4
J: TRBJ1-3
length: 14
size: many
CDR3: CASTRAGSGNTIYF
DNA: TGTGCCAGCACCCGCGCAGGGTCTGGAAACACCATATATTTT

D: -
V: TRBV5-5
J: TRBJ2-3
length: 12
size: many
CDR3: CASSSLADTQYF
DNA: TGTGCCAGCAGCTCGCTAGCAGATACGCAGTATTTT

D: TRBD1
V: TRBV20-1
J: TRBJ1-2
length: 15
size: many
CDR3: CSAPPDRVENYGYTF
DNA: TGCAGTGCCCCTCCGGACAGGGTCGAGAACTATGGCTACACCTTC

D: -
V: TRBV27
J: TRBJ1-2
length: 13
size: -
CDR3: CASRKWGLGGYTF
DNA: TGTGCCAGCAGAAAATGGGGGCTGGGTGGCTACACCTTC

D: TRBD1
V: TRBV15
J: TRBJ2-1
length: 16
size: few
CDR3: CATSRELTGVGNEQFF
DNA: TGTGCCACCAGCAGAGAACTCACAGGGGTGGGGAATGAGCAGTTCTTC

D: -
V: TRBV12-3/TRBV12-4
J: TRBJ1-1
length: 13
size: many
CDR3: CASSLAPDTEAFF
DNA: TGTGCCAGCAGTTTAGCGCCTGACACTGAAGCTTTCTTT

D: -
V: TRBV3-1
J: TRBJ1-2
length: 12
size: many
CDR3: CASSQVRGGYTF
DNA: TGTGCCAGCAGCCAAGTGCGAGGTGGCTACACCTTC

D: TRBD1
V: TRBV7-8
J: TRBJ2-7
length: 17
size: few
CDR3: CASSSLAKGAKQYEQYF
DNA: TGTGCCAGCAGCTCGTTAGCGAAGGGGGCCAAACAATACGAGCAGTACTTC

D: -
V: TRBV7-8
J: TRBJ1-5
length: 15
size: many
CDR3: CASSPAGNSNQPQHF
DNA: TGTGCCAGCAGCCCCGCAGGGAATAGCAATCAGCCCCAGCATTTT

D: -
V: TRBV28
J: TRBJ2-7
length: 16
size: few
CDR3: CASSFEGDLYSYEQYF
DNA: TGTGCCAGCAGTTTCGAAGGGGACCTTTACTCCTACGAGCAGTACTTC

D: -
V: TRBV5-1
J: TRBJ2-1
length: 16
size: few
CDR3: CASSFLQSLTYNEQFF
DNA: TGCGCCAGCAGCTTCCTCCAGTCGTTAACCTACAATGAGCAGTTCTTC

D: -
V: TRBV6-1
J: TRBJ2-1
length: 12
size: few
CDR3: CASTGGSAEQFF
DNA: TGTGCCAGCACAGGGGGGTCCGCTGAGCAGTTCTTC

D: -
V: TRBV3-1
J: TRBJ2-1
length: 12
size: many
CDR3: CASGGPTNEQFF
DNA: TGTGCCAGCGGGGGGCCCACCAATGAGCAGTTCTTC

D: -
V: TRBV18
J: TRBJ1-1
length: 15
size: many
CDR3: CASSPNAGVDTEAFF
DNA: TGTGCCAGCTCACCAAACGCAGGTGTAGACACTGAAGCTTTCTTT

D: -
V: TRBV6-2/TRBV6-3
J: TRBJ2-2
length: 15
size: few
CDR3: CASSYSNDRTGELFF
DNA: TGTGCCAGCAGTTACTCGAACGACCGGACAGGGGAGCTGTTTTTT

D: TRBD1
V: TRBV20-1
J: TRBJ2-3
length: 15
size: many
CDR3: CSATSGQVVTDTQYF
DNA: TGCAGTGCAACGTCGGGACAGGTAGTAACAGATACGCAGTATTTT

D: -
V: TRBV5-1
J: TRBJ1-2
length: 13
size: many
CDR3: CASSLNGNYGYTF
DNA: TGCGCCAGCAGCTTGAACGGGAACTATGGCTACACCTTC

D: TRBD1
V: TRBV19
J: TRBJ1-5
length: 16
size: many
CDR3: CASRPGQVGVNQPQHF
DNA: TGTGCCAGTAGACCAGGACAGGTCGGCGTGAATCAGCCCCAGCATTTT

D: TRBD1
V: TRBV3-1
J: TRBJ1-1
length: 15
size: many
CDR3: CASSDRVLWGTEAFF
DNA: TGTGCCAGCAGCGACAGGGTTTTGTGGGGCACTGAAGCTTTCTTT

D: -
V: TRBV20-1
J: TRBJ2-6
length: 14
size: -
CDR3: CSARDPSGANVLTF
DNA: TGCAGTGCTAGAGATCCCTCTGGGGCCAACGTCCTGACTTTC

D: TRBD1
V: TRBV28
J: TRBJ1-1
length: 15
size: many
CDR3: CASSSSGTGVAEAFF
DNA: TGTGCCAGCAGTTCCTCGGGGACAGGCGTGGCTGAAGCTTTCTTT

D: -
V: TRBV7-6
J: TRBJ2-7
length: 15
size: many
CDR3: CASSLGGGSAYEQYF
DNA: TGTGCCAGCAGCTTGGGAGGGGGTTCGGCCTACGAGCAGTACTTC

D: TRBD1
V: TRBV14
J: TRBJ1-2
length: 15
size: many
CDR3: CASSQGGRDSYGYTF
DNA: TGTGCCAGCAGCCAAGGGGGAAGGGACAGCTATGGCTACACCTTC

D: TRBD1
V: TRBV12-3/TRBV12-4
J: TRBJ2-1
length: 15
size: many
CDR3: CASSFGQGSHNEQFF
DNA: TGTGCCAGCAGTTTCGGACAGGGGTCACACAATGAGCAGTTCTTC

D: -
V: TRBV6-1
J: TRBJ1-2
length: 17
size: -
CDR3: CASREGGTALLLYGYTF
DNA: TGTGCCAGCAGGGAGGGTGGAACAGCCCTCCTCTTATATGGCTACACCTTC

D: TRBD1
V: TRBV4-1
J: TRBJ1-6
length: 17
size: -
CDR3: CASSHPSGGSYNSPLHF
DNA: TGCGCCAGCAGCCATCCTTCAGGGGGTTCCTATAATTCACCCCTCCACTTT

D: -
V: TRBV7-3
J: TRBJ1-6
length: 13
size: many
CDR3: CASSSGTGSPLHF
DNA: TGTGCCAGCAGCTCAGGGACTGGATCACCCCTCCACTTT

D: -
V: TRBV20-1
J: TRBJ1-3
length: 15
size: -
CDR3: CSARGPGGAGNTIYF
DNA: TGCAGTGCTAGAGGCCCTGGGGGGGCAGGAAACACCATATATTTT

D: -
V: TRBV12-3/TRBV12-4
J: TRBJ2-1
length: 15
size: few
CDR3: CASSLALLALNEQFF
DNA: TGTGCCAGCAGTTTAGCGCTTCTAGCTTTGAATGAGCAGTTCTTC

D: -
V: TRBV19
J: TRBJ2-1
length: 17
size: few
CDR3: CASKSRAQGNFWNEQFF
DNA: TGTGCCAGTAAGAGCCGGGCCCAGGGGAATTTCTGGAATGAGCAGTTCTTC

D: -
V: TRBV28
J: TRBJ2-7
length: 14
size: many
CDR3: CASSLNMGLYEQYF
DNA: TGTGCCAGCAGTCTTAACATGGGGCTCTACGAGCAGTACTTC

D: -
V: TRBV9
J: TRBJ1-4
length: 13
size: few
CDR3: CASSVVEIGKLFF
DNA: TGTGCCAGCAGCGTAGTTGAAATCGGAAAACTGTTTTTT

D: -
V: TRBV2
J: TRBJ1-2
length: 13
size: many
CDR3: CASSELQDAGYTF
DNA: TGTGCCAGCAGTGAATTACAGGATGCTGGCTACACCTTC

D: -
V: TRBV6-5
J: TRBJ2-2
length: 15
size: -
CDR3: CASSYGSGSTGELFF
DNA: TGTGCCAGCAGTTACGGGTCAGGGAGCACCGGGGAGCTGTTTTTT

D: -
V: TRBV12-3/TRBV12-4
J: TRBJ2-1
length: 14
size: many
CDR3: CASSSQPGGSEQFF
DNA: TGTGCCAGCAGTTCCCAGCCGGGGGGCAGCGAGCAGTTCTTC

D: -
V: TRBV7-9
J: TRBJ1-2
length: 15
size: -
CDR3: CASSLTKGVQDGYTF
DNA: TGTGCCAGCAGCTTAACTAAAGGGGTCCAGGATGGCTACACCTTC

D: TRBD1
V: TRBV19
J: TRBJ1-1
length: 17
size: -
CDR3: CASSKRTGQVLNTEAFF
DNA: TGTGCCAGTAGTAAGAGGACAGGGCAAGTATTGAACACTGAAGCTTTCTTT

D: TRBD1
V: TRBV6-2/TRBV6-3
J: TRBJ1-6
length: 17
size: -
CDR3: CASSPGQGFIYNSPLHF
DNA: TGTGCCAGCAGTCCCGGACAGGGGTTCATATATAATTCACCCCTCCACTTT

D: -
V: TRBV30
J: TRBJ2-5
length: 12
size: -
CDR3: CAWSQNQETQYF
DNA: TGTGCCTGGAGTCAAAACCAAGAGACCCAGTACTTC

D: TRBD1
V: TRBV4-1
J: TRBJ2-1
length: 18
size: -
CDR3: CASSQEVLRGDRANEQFF
DNA: TGCGCCAGCAGCCAAGAAGTTCTTCGGGGGGACAGGGCCAATGAGCAGTTCTTC

D: -
V: TRBV5-1
J: TRBJ1-6
length: 14
size: many
CDR3: CASSYGQLNSPLHF
DNA: TGCGCCAGCAGCTACGGACAGCTTAATTCACCCCTCCACTTT

D: TRBD2
V: TRBV12-3/TRBV12-4
J: TRBJ2-2
length: 14
size: once
CDR3: CASTTSGGAGELFF
DNA: TGTGCCAGCACTACTAGCGGGGGGGCCGGGGAGCTGTTTTTT

D: -
V: TRBV27
J: TRBJ1-2
length: 13
size: many
CDR3: CASSLGPIYGYTF
DNA: TGTGCCAGCAGTTTGGGACCGATCTATGGCTACACCTTC

D: TRBD2
V: TRBV11-2
J: TRBJ2-1
length: 19
size: many
CDR3: CASSLGLAGGQSSYNEQFF
DNA: TGTGCCAGCAGCTTGGGACTAGCGGGGGGGCAAAGCTCCTACAATGAGCAGTTCTTC

D: -
V: TRBV14
J: TRBJ2-4
length: 14
size: once
CDR3: CASSQDQTPNIQYF
DNA: TGTGCCAGCAGCCAGGACCAAACCCCAAACATTCAGTACTTC

D: -
V: TRBV30
J: TRBJ1-1
length: 14
size: many
CDR3: CAWSPRHPNTEAFF
DNA: TGTGCCTGGAGTCCCAGACATCCTAACACTGAAGCTTTCTTT

D: -
V: TRBV29-1
J: TRBJ2-1
length: 13
size: once
CDR3: CSVEETRGRGQFF
DNA: TGCAGCGTTGAAGAGACCAGGGGTAGGGGGCAGTTCTTC

D: -
V: TRBV5-5
J: TRBJ2-6
length: 15
size: -
CDR3: CASSLQGQGANVLTF
DNA: TGTGCCAGCAGCTTGCAGGGTCAGGGGGCCAACGTCCTGACTTTC

D: -
V: TRBV12-3/TRBV12-4
J: TRBJ2-1
length: 15
size: many
CDR3: CASSLSWSGYNEQFF
DNA: TGTGCCAGCAGTCTTAGCTGGTCTGGCTACAATGAGCAGTTCTTC